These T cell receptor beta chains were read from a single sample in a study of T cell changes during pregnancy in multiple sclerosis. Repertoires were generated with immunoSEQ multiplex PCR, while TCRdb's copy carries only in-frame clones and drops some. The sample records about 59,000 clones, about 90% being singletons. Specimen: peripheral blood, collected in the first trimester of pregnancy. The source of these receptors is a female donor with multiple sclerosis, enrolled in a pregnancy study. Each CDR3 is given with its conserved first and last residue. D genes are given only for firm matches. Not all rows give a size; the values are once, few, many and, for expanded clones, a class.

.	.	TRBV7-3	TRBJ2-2	CASSVDSGTPSYTGELFF	TGTGCCAGCAGCGTCGACTCAGGGACTCCCTCTTACACCGGGGAGCTGTTTTTT
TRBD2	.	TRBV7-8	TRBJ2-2	CASSLLQRGARTGELFF	TGTGCCAGCAGCTTGCTTCAGCGGGGGGCGCGAACCGGGGAGCTGTTTTTT
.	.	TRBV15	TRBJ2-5	CATSRVLGGAQETQYF	TGTGCCACCAGCAGGGTTCTAGGCGGAGCACAAGAGACCCAGTACTTC
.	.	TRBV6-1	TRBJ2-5	CASGGGGYETQYF	TGTGCCAGCGGGGGAGGGGGGTACGAGACCCAGTACTTC
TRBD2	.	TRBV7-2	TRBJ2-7	CASSLEGRAIDEQYF	TGTGCCAGCAGCTTAGAAGGGAGGGCCATCGACGAGCAGTACTTC
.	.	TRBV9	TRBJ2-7	CASSPRDSRYEQYF	TGTGCCAGCAGCCCCCGAGATAGTCGCTACGAGCAGTACTTC
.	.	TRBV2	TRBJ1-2	CARPTVRNYGYTF	TGTGCCAGACCGACAGTACGCAACTATGGCTACACCTTC
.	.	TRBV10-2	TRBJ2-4	CASRQTAAKNIQYF	TGCGCCAGCAGGCAGACAGCGGCCAAAAACATTCAGTACTTC
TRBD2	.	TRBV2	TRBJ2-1	CASSAFGTSGSWGYNEQFF	TGTGCCAGCAGTGCGTTCGGGACTAGCGGGAGTTGGGGCTACAATGAGCAGTTCTTC
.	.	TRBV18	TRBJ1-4	CASSRGLEEKLFF	TGTGCCAGCTCACGGGGACTGGAGGAAAAACTGTTTTTT
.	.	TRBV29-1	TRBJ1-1	CSVEGQMNTEAFF	TGCAGCGTTGAAGGGCAGATGAACACTGAAGCTTTCTTT
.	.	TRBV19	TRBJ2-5	CASSIRGYQETQYF	TGTGCCAGTAGTATCCGGGGTTACCAAGAGACCCAGTACTTC
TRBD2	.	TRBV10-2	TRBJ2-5	CASRTSEETQYF	TGCGCCAGCAGGACTAGCGAGGAGACCCAGTACTTC
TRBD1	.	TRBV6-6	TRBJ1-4	CASSSLGQGHEKLFF	TGTGCCAGCAGTTCCCTAGGACAGGGGCATGAAAAACTGTTTTTT
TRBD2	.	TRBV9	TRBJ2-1	CASSGLAGGLNEQFF	TGTGCCAGCAGCGGACTAGCGGGAGGGCTCAATGAGCAGTTCTTC
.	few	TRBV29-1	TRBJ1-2	CSVEPGSGYTF	TGCAGCGTTGAGCCCGGGAGTGGCTACACCTTC
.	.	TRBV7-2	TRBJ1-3	CASSLAGQGNTIYF	TGTGCCAGCAGCTTAGCCGGACAAGGAAACACCATATATTTT
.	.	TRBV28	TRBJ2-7	CASRGDIHEQYF	TGTGCCAGCAGGGGTGACATTCACGAGCAGTACTTC
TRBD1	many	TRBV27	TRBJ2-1	CASSSRDRANEQFF	TGTGCCAGCAGTTCCCGGGACAGGGCCAATGAGCAGTTCTTC
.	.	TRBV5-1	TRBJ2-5	CASSLDSQETQYF	TGCGCCAGCAGCCTGGACAGTCAAGAGACCCAGTACTTC
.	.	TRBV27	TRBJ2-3	CASSLSAGTDTQYF	TGTGCCAGCAGCTTGAGCGCGGGCACAGATACGCAGTATTTT
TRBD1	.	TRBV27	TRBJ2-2	CASSWGQGASGELFF	TGTGCCAGCAGTTGGGGACAGGGGGCGTCCGGGGAGCTGTTTTTT
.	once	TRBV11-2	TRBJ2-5	CASGKGRGSRGETQYF	TGTGCCAGCGGGAAAGGTCGAGGGTCCAGGGGTGAGACCCAGTACTTC
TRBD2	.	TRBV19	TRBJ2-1	CASSINEGRGGNEQFF	TGTGCCAGTAGTATTAATGAGGGGCGGGGGGGCAATGAGCAGTTCTTC
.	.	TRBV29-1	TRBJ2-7	CSVADSSSYEQYF	TGCAGCGTGGCGGACAGCAGCTCCTACGAGCAGTACTTC
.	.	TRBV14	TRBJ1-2	CASSQDPLRANYGYTF	TGTGCCAGCAGCCAAGATCCCCTCCGAGCTAACTATGGCTACACCTTC
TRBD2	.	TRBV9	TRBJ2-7	CASSPGTSGSNEQYF	TGTGCCAGCAGCCCCGGGACTAGCGGGTCGAACGAGCAGTACTTC
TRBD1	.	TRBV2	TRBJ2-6	CASGQVISGANVLTF	TGTGCCAGCGGACAGGTCATCTCTGGGGCCAACGTCCTGACTTTC
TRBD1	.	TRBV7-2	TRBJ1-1	CASSLGLTGAGEAFF	TGTGCCAGCAGCTTGGGGTTAACAGGGGCTGGTGAAGCTTTCTTT
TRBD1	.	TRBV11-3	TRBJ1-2	CASSLERDRKDGYTF	TGTGCCAGCAGCCTTGAGAGGGACAGAAAAGATGGCTACACCTTC
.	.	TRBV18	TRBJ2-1	CASSPLGASYNEQFF	TGTGCCAGCTCACCACTGGGGGCCTCTTACAATGAGCAGTTCTTC
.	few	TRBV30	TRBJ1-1	CAWDSAGEAFF	TGTGCCTGGGATTCGGCGGGTGAAGCTTTCTTT
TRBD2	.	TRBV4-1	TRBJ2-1	CASSLGLGSYNEQFF	TGCGCCAGCAGCCTAGGACTAGGATCCTACAATGAGCAGTTCTTC
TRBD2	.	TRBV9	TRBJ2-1	CASSAGTRFEQFF	TGTGCCAGCAGCGCTGGGACTAGGTTTGAGCAGTTCTTC
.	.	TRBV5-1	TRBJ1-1	CASSFRGGTEAFF	TGCGCCAGCAGCTTCAGGGGCGGAACTGAAGCTTTCTTT
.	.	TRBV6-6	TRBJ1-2	CASSSDRDYGYTF	TGTGCCAGCAGTTCGGACAGAGACTATGGCTACACCTTC